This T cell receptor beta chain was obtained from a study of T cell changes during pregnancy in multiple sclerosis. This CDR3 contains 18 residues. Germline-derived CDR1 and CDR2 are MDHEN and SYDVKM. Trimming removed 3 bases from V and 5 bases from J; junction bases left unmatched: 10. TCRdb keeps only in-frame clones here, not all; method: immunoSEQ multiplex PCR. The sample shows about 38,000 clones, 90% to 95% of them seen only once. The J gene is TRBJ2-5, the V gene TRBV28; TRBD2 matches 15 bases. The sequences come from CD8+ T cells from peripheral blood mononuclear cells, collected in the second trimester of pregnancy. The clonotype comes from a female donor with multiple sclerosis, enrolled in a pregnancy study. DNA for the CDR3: TGTGCCAGCAGTTTCCCCGGGACTAGCGGGGGGCTGTGGGAGACCCAGTACTTC. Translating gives CASSFPGTSGGLWETQYF. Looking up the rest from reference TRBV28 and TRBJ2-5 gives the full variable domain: DVKVTQSSRYLVKRTGEKVFLECVQDMDHENMFWYRQDPGLGLRLIYFSYDVKMKEKGDIPEGYSVSREKKERFSLILESASTNQTSMYLCASSFPGTSGGLWETQYFGPGTRLLVL.